The 20 T cell receptor beta chains listed next were all sequenced from one sample in a study of a mutant IDH1 vaccine in newly diagnosed glioma. Some clones are missing from TCRdb's copy, which holds only in-frame ones; the method was immunoSEQ multiplex PCR. This sample has approximately 67,000 clones, with 84% found just once. This sample's time point: week 23, last vaccination. Doses consisted of 300 ug of mutant IDH1 20-mer peptide each, paired with topical imiquimod. Antigens of these TCRs are unknown. The sequenced sample was PBMCs, obtained from a glioma patient whose treatment included an IDH1 peptide vaccine. These TCRs come from a man aged 18 to 29 with glioma.

This clone occurred once. The chain is built from TRBV7-8 and TRBJ1-2; D is undetermined. CDR3 length: 16 residues. Germline-derived CDR1 and CDR2 are SGHVS and FQNEAQ. V shed 4 bases and J shed 0 bases, with 15 bases lying between them. CDR3 region: CASSSFPRKANYGYTF. The DNA for the CDR3 is TGTGCCAGCAGCTCTTTCCCTCGTAAAGCTAACTATGGCTACACCTTC.

This chain connects TRBV9 to TRBJ2-5, with D possibly matching TRBD1 (5 bases). V was cut by 0 bases and J by 3 bases, with 9 bases left in between. The CDR3 covers 14 residues. The germline CDR1 and CDR2 sequences are SGDLS and YYNGEE. CDR3 bases: TGTGCCAGCAGCGTAGATGGGGCTAAAGAGACCCAGTACTTC. This codes for CASSVDGAKETQYF.

The V call is TRBV19, the J call TRBJ1-1; TRBD1 might be the D (5 bases). From germline, CDR1 is LNHDA and CDR2 SQIVND (reference sequence). Trimming took off 7 bases at V and 6 bases at J, with 18 bases between the two ends. CDR3 length: 14 residues. The CDR3: CASTLQGLGAEAFF. CDR3 sequence (DNA): TGTGCCAGTACGCTCCAGGGCCTCGGTGCTGAAGCTTTCTTT.

In this sample, this clone turned up once. The CDR3 nucleotides read TGTGCCAGCAGCCCCCGGGTCTCGGGGGCCTACAATGAGCAGTTCTTC. Translated: CASSPRVSGAYNEQFF. The chain uses TRBV5-6 and TRBJ2-1; possibly TRBD2 for D (6 bases). This CDR3 is 16 amino acids long. In germline, CDR1 is SGHDT, CDR2 YYEEEE. The ends were cut back, 4 bases at V and 2 bases at J, with 16 bases in the middle.

This sequence joins TRBV5-1 and TRBJ2-1, with no clear D. This CDR3 has 12 amino acids. Deletions cut 0 bases from V and 7 bases from J, with 5 bases between. Germline V lookup: CDR1 SGHRS, CDR2 YFSETQ. The CDR3 protein is CASSLDGNEQFF. DNA for the CDR3: TGCGCCAGCAGCTTGGACGGTAATGAGCAGTTCTTC.

This chain links TRBV5-1 with TRBJ2-7; D not resolved. In germline, CDR1 is SGHRS, CDR2 YFSETQ. Trimming cost V 5 bases and J 2 bases, with 11 bases left between them. The CDR3 length is 13 residues. The chain's CDR3 is CASRSTVTYEQYF. The CDR3 nucleotides are TGCGCCAGCAGATCAACCGTCACCTACGAGCAGTACTTC.

CDR3 protein: CASTVDRRNQPQHF. CDR3 DNA: TGTGCCAGTACCGTAGACAGGCGGAATCAGCCCCAGCATTTT. This chain uses TRBV19 with TRBJ1-5; TRBD1 is a possible D gene (6 bases). Germline CDR1 and CDR2: LNHDA and SQIVND (reference sequence). The CDR3 consists of 14 residues. Trimming stripped 7 bases from V and 4 bases from J, with 14 bases between.

A single count supports this clone. The rearrangement uses TRBV5-4 and TRBJ2-7; D is ambiguous. V lost 0 bases, J lost 7 bases, and 8 bases lay in between. Germline CDR1 is SGHNT and CDR2 is YYREEE (reference sequence). The CDR3 loop spans 12 amino acids. CDR3 sequence reads: CASSLAGREQYF. Written as DNA, the CDR3 is TGTGCCAGCAGCTTGGCCGGGCGGGAGCAGTACTTC.

This clone was seen only once. This sequence joins TRBV5-4 and TRBJ2-1; TRBD1 is a possible D gene (6 bases). The CDR3 totals 15 residues. Trimming shortened V by 3 bases and J by 4 bases, and 14 bases separated the two germline ends. Germline CDR1 and CDR2: SGHNT and YYREEE (reference sequence). CDR3 bases: TGTGCCAGCAGCTCTTGGGTAGGACAGTACAATGAGCAGTTCTTC. This translates into CASSSWVGQYNEQFF.

The chain couples TRBV18 to TRBJ1-6; D might be TRBD1 (6 bases). The CDR3 is 16 residues long. Germline V gene sequence: CDR1 KGHSH, CDR2 LQKENI. Trimming removed 3 bases from V and 8 bases from J, with 17 bases in between. The CDR3 bases are TGTGCCAGCTCACCCTTTCGAGGGGGGGTTGATTCACCCCTCCACTTT. Amino acid sequence: CASSPFRGGVDSPLHF.

This CDR3 is CASSETQGTLYGYTF. The CDR3 coding sequence is TGTGCCAGCTCAGAAACACAGGGGACTCTCTATGGCTACACCTTC. The chain couples TRBV18 to TRBJ1-2; 7 bases agree with TRBD1. The CDR3 sequence is 15 residues long. The V gene end was trimmed by 5 bases and the J gene end by 4 bases; junction bases not matched to a gene: 10. Germline loops: CDR1 KGHSH, CDR2 LQKENI.

In this sample, this clone turned up a few times. The chain is built from TRBV14 and TRBJ1-4; tentatively, D is TRBD1 (5 bases). This CDR3 region has 13 residues. The ends were cut back, 2 bases at V and 10 bases at J, with 11 bases in the middle. In germline, CDR1 is SGHDN, CDR2 FVKESK. CDR3 bases: TGTGCCAGCAGCCAATTGGGGGAGAGAAAACTGTTTTTT. Its protein is CASSQLGERKLFF.

The chain uses TRBV10-3 and TRBJ2-3; 7 bases map to TRBD1. The J segment lost 8 bases and the V segment lost 1 base, leaving 9 bases of the junction unmatched. The CDR3 runs 15 residues. The V gene's germline CDR1 is ENHRY and CDR2 SYGVKD. CDR3 protein: CAISELGGSRGTQYF. CDR3 DNA: TGTGCCATCAGTGAGTTAGGGGGCAGTAGGGGTACGCAGTATTTT.

J is TRBJ1-3 and V is TRBV21-1; TRBD1 is taken as the D call from the table, unchecked against the DNA. TRBV21-1 is shown as a pseudogene. CDR3 length equals 20 residues. As DNA, the CDR3 is TGTGCCAGCAGCCCAAGACCACAGGGGCGCGCAACGTACCCTGGAAACACCATATATTTT. Translation gives CASSPRPQGRATYPGNTIYF.

V and J are TRBV5-6 and TRBJ1-5; a possible D gene is TRBD1 (6 bases). Trimming removed 0 bases at V and 6 bases at J, with 10 bases between. Germline V gives CDR1 SGHDT, CDR2 YYEEEE. The CDR3 is 14 amino acids. The CDR3 region is CASSLGQVTQPQHF. The CDR3 DNA follows: TGTGCCAGCAGCTTGGGACAGGTAACTCAGCCCCAGCATTTT.

The V and J genes are TRBV2 and TRBJ2-3; possible D gene TRBD1, 6 bases. Germline V gene data show CDR1 as SNHLY and CDR2 as FYNNEI. The V and J ends lost 7 bases and 0 bases respectively, with 11 bases between them. This CDR3 contains 14 residues. CDR3 bases: TGTGCCAGCAAAGTGACAGGAAGCACAGATACGCAGTATTTT. This translates into CASKVTGSTDTQYF.

The chain combines TRBV28 with TRBJ2-3; 9 bases are shared with TRBD1. This CDR3 spans 16 amino acids. CDR1 is MDHEN and CDR2 is SYDVKM in the germline V gene. With 5 bases clipped from V and 3 bases from J, the junction kept 9 bases outside the gene matches. The CDR3 sequence: CASSTPGTGRTDTQYF. CDR3 coding DNA: TGTGCCAGCAGTACCCCGGGGACAGGGAGGACAGATACGCAGTATTTT.

The chain employs TRBV9 and TRBJ1-4; the match to TRBD1 covers 9 bases. This CDR3 has 15 residues. The junction had 5 bases not matched to a gene; V was cut back by 3 bases and J by 5 bases. Germline V gene lookup returns CDR1 SGDLS and CDR2 YYNGEE. The CDR3, as DNA: TGTGCCAGCAGCGGGGGACAGGGAAAAAATGAAAAACTGTTTTTT. It translates to CASSGGQGKNEKLFF.

This sequence joins TRBV9 and TRBJ2-7; 7 nucleotides line up with TRBD1. This CDR3 contains 13 residues. V was clipped by 4 bases and J by 7 bases; unmatched bases: 8. Germline assignment: CDR1 SGDLS and CDR2 YYNGEE. CDR3 nucleotides: TGTGCCAGCAGCACGACACAGGGGCAAGAGCAGTACTTC. Encoded protein: CASSTTQGQEQYF.

This clone was observed a few times. The chain recombines TRBV6-5 with TRBJ1-1; maybe TRBD1 (5 bases). Trimming pared 6 bases from V and 0 bases from J, leaving 11 bases between. CDR3 length: 14 residues. Germline CDR1 is MNHEY and CDR2 is SVGAGI. DNA for the CDR3: TGTGCCAGCAGCCGACAGAGGCTGAACACTGAAGCTTTCTTT. Translation gives CASSRQRLNTEAFF.